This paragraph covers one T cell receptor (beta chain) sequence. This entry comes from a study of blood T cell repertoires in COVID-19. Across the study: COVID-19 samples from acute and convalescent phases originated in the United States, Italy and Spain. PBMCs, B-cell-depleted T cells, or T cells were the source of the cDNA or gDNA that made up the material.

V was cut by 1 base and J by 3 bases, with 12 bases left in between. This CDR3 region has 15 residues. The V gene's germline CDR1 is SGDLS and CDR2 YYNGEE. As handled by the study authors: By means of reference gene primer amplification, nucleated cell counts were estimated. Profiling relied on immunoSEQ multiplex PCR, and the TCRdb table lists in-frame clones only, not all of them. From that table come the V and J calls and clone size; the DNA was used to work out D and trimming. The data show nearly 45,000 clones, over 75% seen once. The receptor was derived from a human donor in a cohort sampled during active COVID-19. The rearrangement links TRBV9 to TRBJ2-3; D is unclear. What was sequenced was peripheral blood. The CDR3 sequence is CASSVSTELTDTQYF. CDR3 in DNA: TGTGCCAGCAGCGTATCTACTGAATTAACAGATACGCAGTATTTT. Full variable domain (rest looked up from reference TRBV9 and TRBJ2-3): DSGVTQTPKHLITATGQRVTLRCSPRSGDLSVYWYQQSLDQGLQFLIQYYNGEERAKGNILERFSAQQFPDLHSELNLSSLELGDSALYFCASSVSTELTDTQYFGPGTRLTVL.